A single sample is the source of the 31 T cell receptor beta chains below, sequenced in a study of blood T cell repertoires in COVID-19. The data were produced by immunoSEQ multiplex PCR, yet TCRdb's version contains in-frame clones alone and is incomplete. This sample carries roughly 240,000 clones, 85% to 90% of them seen once, and the ten largest clones take 3.6%. The sequencing sample was made of peripheral blood. Receptors originate from a man in his late teens or twenties with active or convalescent COVID-19.

The chain employs TRBV29-1 and TRBJ1-6; TRBD1 is a possible D gene (5 bases). Germline V gene lookup returns CDR1 SQVTM and CDR2 ANQGSEA. The CDR3 extends over 12 amino acids. Trimming took 4 bases from V and 9 from J, leaving 10 bases between them. The CDR3 reads CSVGDGGSPLHF. CDR3 DNA: TGCAGCGTTGGAGACGGGGGTTCACCCCTCCACTTT.

The gene calls are TRBV5-5 and TRBJ2-7; 7 bases are a match to TRBD1. This CDR3 comprises 14 residues. The germline V gene encodes CDR1 SGHKS and CDR2 YYEKEE (reference sequence). V lost 5 bases and J lost 4; bases outside the gene matches: 9. The CDR3 here is CASRGTVNEYEQYF. In DNA, the CDR3 is TGTGCCAGCAGAGGGACAGTAAACGAATACGAGCAGTACTTC.

J is TRBJ1-4 and V is TRBV10-3; 9 bases map to TRBD1. The germline gives CDR1 ENHRY, CDR2 SYGVKD. J lost 5 bases, V lost 4 bases, and 5 bases had no gene match. This CDR3 region has 15 residues. CDR3 loop: CAISAGQGPNEKLFF. CDR3 in DNA: TGTGCCATCAGTGCGGGACAGGGACCGAATGAAAAACTGTTTTTT.

This chain links TRBV25-1 with TRBJ2-1, with TRBD2 matching 9 bases. Germline assignment: CDR1 MGHDK and CDR2 SYGVNS. CDR3 length equals 13 residues. With V trimmed by 9 bases and J by 6 bases, 6 bases remained unmatched. For the CDR3, the DNA is TGTGCCAGGAAAGCGGGGGGAGGCAATGAGCAGTTCTTC. Its protein product is CARKAGGGNEQFF.

The rearrangement joins TRBV5-4 to TRBJ2-7, with 7 nucleotides matching TRBD1. The V segment lost 1 base and the J segment 2 bases; nucleotides outside the gene matches: 3. The germline CDR1 and CDR2 sequences are SGHNT and YYREEE (reference sequence). The CDR3 runs to 14 residues. CDR3 loop: CASSLQGVTYEQYF. Written as DNA, the CDR3 is TGTGCCAGCAGCTTGCAGGGGGTTACCTACGAGCAGTACTTC.

The chain links TRBV5-4 to TRBJ2-5; D ambiguous. The CDR3 has 16 amino acids. The V gene's germline CDR1 is SGHNT and CDR2 YYREEE (reference sequence). Trimming stripped 4 bases from V and 4 bases from J, with 20 bases between. DNA for the CDR3: TGTGCCAGCAGCCGACCGACGACTGCGGAAGGAGAGACCCAGTACTTC. Its translation is CASSRPTTAEGETQYF.

The chain uses TRBV19 and TRBJ1-4; D is ambiguous. V was shortened by 5 bases and J by 4 bases, with 14 bases between the two germline ends. This CDR3 comprises 15 residues. Germline CDR1 and CDR2: LNHDA and SQIVND (reference sequence). The chain's CDR3 is CASSVQHRYNEKLFF. The CDR3 DNA is TGTGCCAGTAGTGTCCAACACAGATATAATGAAAAACTGTTTTTT.

This clone came up once. This rearrangement joins TRBV5-1 to TRBJ2-1, with TRBD1 matching over 12 bases. V lost 3 bases and J lost 8; bases outside the gene matches: 6. There are 15 residues in the CDR3. The germline gives CDR1 SGHRS, CDR2 YFSETQ. The CDR3 DNA follows: TGCGCCAGCAGCTGGGGACAGGGGGCTGCGGATGAGCAGTTCTTC. It translates to CASSWGQGAADEQFF.

This clone has only one observation. The chain combines TRBV7-9 with TRBJ1-2; TRBD1 matches at 8 bases. The length of the CDR3 is 14 residues. CDR1 SEHNR and CDR2 FQNEAQ come from the germline V gene (reference sequence). The V gene end was trimmed by 2 bases and the J gene end by 7 bases; junction bases not matched to a gene: 6. The CDR3 nucleotides are TGTGCCAGCAGCTTACAGGACAGGGTTGGTGGCTACACCTTC. Its translation is CASSLQDRVGGYTF.

This clone was seen more than once but under ten times. This chain uses TRBV6-1 with TRBJ1-4, with 7 positions matching TRBD1. J was trimmed by 7 bases and V by 0 bases; bases with no gene match: 11. Germline values: CDR1 MNHNS, CDR2 SASEGT. There are 17 residues in the CDR3. CDR3 amino acids: CASSEAVGGAGGEKLFF. The CDR3 nucleotides read TGTGCCAGCAGTGAAGCGGTTGGAGGGGCAGGGGGTGAAAAACTGTTTTTT.

J is TRBJ1-2 and V is TRBV7-3, with a possible D match to TRBD1 (5 bases). From germline, CDR1 is SGHTA and CDR2 FQGTGA. V shed 8 bases and J shed 4 bases, with 17 bases lying between them. The CDR3 runs 14 residues. As DNA, the CDR3 is TGTGCCAGCTCGTCTGGGGCAGGAGCCTATGGCTACACCTTC. Translation gives CASSSGAGAYGYTF.

The rearrangement joins TRBV6-5 to TRBJ1-6; TRBD1 might be the D (5 bases). Germline assignment: CDR1 MNHEY and CDR2 SVGAGI. V lost 2 bases and J lost 7, with 12 bases in between. The CDR3 runs 15 residues. The DNA for the CDR3 is TGTGCCAGCAGTTACCAGGGCAGGTCGAATTCACCCCTCCACTTT. It encodes CASSYQGRSNSPLHF.

The chain links TRBV15 to TRBJ1-6; tentatively, D is TRBD1 (5 bases). The V gene lost 1 base and the J gene lost 9 bases, with 10 bases spanning the gap. This CDR3 region has 14 residues. Germline CDR1 LNHNV, CDR2 YYDKDF (reference sequence). Here the CDR3 DNA reads TGTGCCACCAGCAGAGGGGGGGACGGTTCACCCCTCCACTTT. Its protein product is CATSRGGDGSPLHF.

This sequence joins TRBV28 and TRBJ1-4; unclear D gene. The CDR3 spans 13 residues. The V end was cut by 3 bases, the J end by 9 bases, with 11 bases between. In germline, CDR1 is MDHEN, CDR2 SYDVKM. The CDR3 nucleotides are TGTGCCAGCAGTTTTGGGCTTTCGAAAAAACTGTTTTTT. Protein sequence: CASSFGLSKKLFF.

The sample holds a few counts of this clone. V usage is TRBV2 and J usage is TRBJ2-7; TRBD1 might be the D (5 bases). The CDR3 extends over 12 amino acids. From germline, CDR1 is SNHLY and CDR2 FYNNEI. V was clipped by 7 bases and J by 3 bases, with 10 bases between them. CDR3 sequence reads: CASKDNDYEQYF. The CDR3 nucleotides read TGTGCCAGCAAGGACAATGACTACGAGCAGTACTTC.

The V call is TRBV7-9, the J call TRBJ2-7, with 8 bases aligning to TRBD2. Germline CDR1 and CDR2: SEHNR and FQNEAQ (reference sequence). J gave up 4 bases and V 4 bases, and 15 bases lay outside the gene matches. The CDR3 sequence is 17 residues long. The CDR3 loop is CASSSARVGGAKYEQYF. The CDR3 region has the DNA TGTGCCAGCAGCTCGGCCCGGGTCGGGGGGGCCAAGTACGAGCAGTACTTC.

The chain combines TRBV24-1 with TRBJ2-3, with a tentative D call TRBD1 (5 bases). The V end was cut by 5 bases, the J end by 6 bases, with 8 bases between. The germline gives CDR1 KGHDR, CDR2 SFDVKD. The CDR3 runs to 12 residues. CDR3 sequence reads: CATSARVDTQYF. CDR3 bases: TGTGCCACCAGTGCCAGGGTTGATACGCAGTATTTT.

This chain joins TRBV4-1 and TRBJ2-1; perhaps TRBD2 as D (7 bases). The CDR3 runs 16 residues. The V and J ends lost 4 bases and 7 bases respectively, with 20 bases between them. The germline gives CDR1 MGHRA, CDR2 YSYEKL. CDR3 loop: CASSRVGGAVMNEQFF. The DNA for the CDR3 is TGCGCCAGCAGCCGAGTAGGGGGGGCGGTTATGAATGAGCAGTTCTTC.

As concerns this clone: This same CDR3 is encoded by further DNA sequences in the sample. The chain recombines TRBV28 with TRBJ2-5; 8 bases align to TRBD1. The CDR3 has 13 amino acids. V lost 6 bases, J lost 5 bases, and 5 bases stayed unmatched. CDR1 is MDHEN and CDR2 is SYDVKM in the germline V gene. The CDR3 sequence: CASSLQGGETQYF. The DNA for the CDR3 is TGTGCCAGCAGCCTACAGGGGGGCGAGACCCAGTACTTC.

This chain uses TRBV7-2 with TRBJ2-7, with D perhaps TRBD1 (5 bases). Trimming pared 3 bases from V and 2 bases from J, leaving 8 bases between. This CDR3 has 13 amino acids. The germline V gene encodes CDR1 SGHTA and CDR2 FQGNSA. The CDR3 DNA reads TGTGCCAGCAGCTTTGGGGCCCCCTACGAGCAGTACTTC. It specifies CASSFGAPYEQYF.

The gene calls are TRBV28 and TRBJ1-5, with TRBD1 as a possible D gene (5 bases). From germline, CDR1 is MDHEN and CDR2 SYDVKM. This CDR3 region has 14 residues. V was cut by 3 bases and J by 7 bases, with 13 bases left in between. The CDR3 DNA reads TGTGCCAGCAGTTTGGCCAGGGTTGAACAGCCCCAGCATTTT. Its translation: CASSLARVEQPQHF.

This clone was observed a few times. The chain has TRBV6-2 or TRBV6-3 and TRBJ1-5; D is undetermined. The V end lost 2 bases, the J end lost 4 bases, and 15 bases lay between the germline ends. The CDR3 contains 16 residues. In germline, CDR1 is MNHEY, CDR2 SVGEGT. CDR3 in amino acids: CASSYDGGGWNQPQHF. CDR3 nucleotide sequence: TGTGCCAGCAGTTACGATGGCGGAGGTTGGAATCAGCCCCAGCATTTT.

This clone appeared a single time. The chain employs TRBV4-1 and TRBJ2-3; 12 bases map to TRBD2. The germline V gene has CDR1 MGHRA and CDR2 YSYEKL. This CDR3 region has 17 residues. J lost 3 bases, V lost 2 bases, and 6 bases had no gene match. The CDR3 spells CASSQPTSGGSTDTQYF. The CDR3 DNA reads TGCGCCAGCAGCCAACCTACTAGCGGGGGGTCTACAGATACGCAGTATTTT.

V gene TRBV18 combines with J gene TRBJ1-3; D is possibly TRBD1 (6 bases). There are 16 residues in the CDR3. CDR1 is KGHSH, CDR2 LQKENI, per germline. The germline V and J ends were trimmed by 2 bases and 0 bases, with 11 bases remaining between them. The chain's CDR3 is CASSPTGTNSGNTIYF. CDR3 in DNA: TGTGCCAGCTCACCAACAGGGACGAACTCTGGAAACACCATATATTTT. Supplemented by reference TRBV18 and TRBJ1-3, the full variable domain reads NAGVMQNPRHLVRRRGQEARLRCSPMKGHSHVYWYRQLPEEGLKFMVYLQKENIIDESGMPKERFSAEFPKEGPSILRIQQVVRGDSAAYFCASSPTGTNSGNTIYFGEGSWLTVV.

The rearrangement uses TRBV5-1 and TRBJ2-5; the D gene is possibly TRBD2 (6 bases). Germline V gene data show CDR1 as SGHRS and CDR2 as YFSETQ. The CDR3 length is 15 residues. Trimming removed 4 bases at V and 2 bases at J, with 15 bases between. The CDR3: CASSQGGERQETQYF. For the CDR3, the DNA is TGCGCCAGCAGCCAAGGAGGGGAGAGACAAGAGACCCAGTACTTC. The whole variable domain, filled in from reference TRBV5-1 and TRBJ2-5, reads KAGVTQTPRYLIKTRGQQVTLSCSPISGHRSVSWYQQTPGQGLQFLFEYFSETQRNKGNFPGRFSGRQFSNSRSEMNVSTLELGDSALYLCASSQGGERQETQYFGPGTRLLVL.

The chain has TRBV2 and TRBJ1-1, with D uncertain. The CDR3 length is 15 residues. From germline, CDR1 is SNHLY and CDR2 FYNNEI. Trimming removed 0 bases from V and 5 bases from J, with 13 bases in between. This chain's CDR3 is CASSEAISLATEAFF. The CDR3 bases are TGTGCCAGCAGTGAAGCGATATCTTTAGCAACTGAAGCTTTCTTT.

J is TRBJ2-1 and V is TRBV9; the match to TRBD2 covers 9 bases. This CDR3 region has 17 residues. V shed 0 bases and J 2 bases; nucleotides not matched to a gene: 6. Germline lookup yields CDR1 SGDLS and CDR2 YYNGEE. The CDR3 spells CASSVGVAGEPYNEQFF. CDR3 sequence (DNA): TGTGCCAGCAGCGTAGGGGTAGCGGGAGAGCCCTACAATGAGCAGTTCTTC.

This chain links TRBV29-1 with TRBJ1-1; 9 bases fit TRBD1. Germline V lookup: CDR1 SQVTM, CDR2 ANQGSEA. J gave up 11 bases and V 7 bases, and 8 bases lay outside the gene matches. The CDR3 length is 11 residues. The CDR3 DNA is TGCAGCGCTTTAGACAGGGGGTGGGCTTTCTTT. It codes for CSALDRGWAFF.

The V and J genes are TRBV7-8 and TRBJ2-1, with D perhaps matching TRBD1 (5 bases). Germline CDR1 and CDR2: SGHVS and FQNEAQ. There are 14 residues in the CDR3. Trimming took 2 bases from V and 7 from J, leaving 12 bases between them. The CDR3 region has the DNA TGTGCCAGCAGCTTAAATCAGGGAATAAATGAGCAGTTCTTC. It codes for CASSLNQGINEQFF. Drawing the rest from reference TRBV7-8 and TRBJ2-1, the complete variable domain is GAGVSQSPRYKVAKRGQDVALRCDPISGHVSLFWYQQALGQGPEFLTYFQNEAQLDKSGLPSDRFFAERPEGSVSTLKIQRTQQEDSAVYLCASSLNQGINEQFFGPGTRLTVL.

The chain carries TRBV30 and TRBJ1-4; 7 bases match TRBD1. The CDR3 contains 14 residues. CDR1 is GTSNPN and CDR2 is SVGIG in the germline V gene (reference sequence). Trimming removed 0 bases from V and 10 bases from J; junction bases left unmatched: 8. The DNA for the CDR3 is TGTGCCTGGAGTGTCAAAGGGGGCCGGGGAAAACTGTTTTTT. Amino acids: CAWSVKGGRGKLFF.

The chain couples TRBV30 to TRBJ2-7, with 12 bases lining up with TRBD2. The CDR3 loop spans 15 amino acids. The junction had 4 bases not matched to a gene; V was cut back by 1 base and J by 3 bases. CDR1 and CDR2 (germline): GTSNPN, SVGIG (reference sequence). The CDR3 loop is CAWSGKGLAGYEQYF. CDR3 bases: TGTGCCTGGAGTGGGAAGGGACTAGCGGGCTACGAGCAGTACTTC.